This TCR beta chain was sequenced during a study of radiotherapy plus CTLA-4 blockade in lung cancer. General observations from the study: According to reports, early shifts in blood T cell clones, alongside interferon-beta, forecast response most accurately.

Note on this clone: Its antigen is not known.

Clones were read by immunoSEQ multiplex PCR, and TCRdb kept only the in-frame ones, dropping some. The sample has 95,000 to 150,000 clones, around 89% seen once. V lost 2 bases and J lost 5, with 10 bases in between. Germline lookup yields CDR1 SGDLS and CDR2 YYNGEE. The CDR3 totals 13 residues. This TCR was recovered from a human donor with non-small cell lung cancer that progressed on radiotherapy plus ipilimumab. The sequencing used peripheral blood, collected from a patient treated with radiotherapy plus ipilimumab. The chain uses TRBV9 and TRBJ2-5; D uncertain. The chain's CDR3 is CASSVDLAETQYF. The CDR3 DNA follows: TGTGCCAGCAGCGTCGATCTTGCCGAGACCCAGTACTTC.